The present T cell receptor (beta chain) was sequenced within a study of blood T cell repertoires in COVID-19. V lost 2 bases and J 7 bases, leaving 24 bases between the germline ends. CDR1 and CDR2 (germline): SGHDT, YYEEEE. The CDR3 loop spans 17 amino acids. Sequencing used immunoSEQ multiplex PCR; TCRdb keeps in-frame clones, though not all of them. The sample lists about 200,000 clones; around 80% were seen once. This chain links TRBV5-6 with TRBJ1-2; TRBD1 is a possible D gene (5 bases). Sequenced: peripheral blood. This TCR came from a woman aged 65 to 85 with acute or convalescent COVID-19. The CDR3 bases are TGTGCCAGCAGCTTATCAGGGAACCCGACTCTCACTCGTGGCTACACCTTC. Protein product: CASSLSGNPTLTRGYTF.